This is a list of T cell receptor beta chains from one sample in a study of OX40 agonist ivuxolimab in advanced cancers. TCRdb's table, derived via immunoSEQ multiplex PCR, lists solely in-frame clones and lacks some. The table lists about 73,000 clones, around 90% of them singletons. Here the sequenced sample was CD4+ or CD8+ T cells sorted from blood, taken in a trial of the OX40 agonist ivuxolimab. All receptors derive from an adult with an advanced solid tumor such as melanoma, head and neck, liver or kidney cancer. The CDR3 runs from the conserved cysteine through the conserved F or W.

J gene: TRBJ1-1
V gene: TRBV6-6
CDR3 protein: CASSTGGSTEAFF

J gene: TRBJ2-5
V gene: TRBV29-1
CDR3 protein: CSVLIPGEETQYF

J gene: TRBJ1-5
V gene: TRBV5-1
CDR3 protein: CASSLAGLPNQPQHF

J gene: TRBJ1-1
V gene: TRBV7-9
CDR3 protein: CASTHRGLNTEAFF

J gene: TRBJ2-7
V gene: TRBV5-6
CDR3 protein: CASSLVSSYEQYF

J gene: TRBJ2-1
V gene: TRBV27
CDR3 protein: CASSLSYQGGYNEQFF

J gene: TRBJ1-2
V gene: TRBV5-5
CDR3 protein: CASSSHISVPSYGYTF

J gene: TRBJ2-3
V gene: TRBV10-1
CDR3 protein: CASSESLAGGTDTQYF

J gene: TRBJ2-6
V gene: TRBV10-3
CDR3 protein: CAISEMWQGARESSSGANVLTF

J gene: TRBJ2-7
V gene: TRBV10-3
CDR3 protein: CAISEVWTGSSYEQYF

J gene: TRBJ2-3
V gene: TRBV6-4
CDR3 protein: CASSFEAGGAGTDTQYF

J gene: TRBJ2-1
V gene: TRBV6-1
CDR3 protein: CASSDFGSGANEQFF

J gene: TRBJ1-1
V gene: TRBV9
CDR3 protein: CASSVALGGQNTEAFF

J gene: TRBJ1-2
V gene: TRBV11-2
CDR3 protein: CASSLEYSGTGVLGYTF

J gene: TRBJ1-2
V gene: TRBV5-8
CDR3 protein: CASSLDGVYGYTF

J gene: TRBJ2-5
V gene: TRBV7-9
CDR3 protein: CASSPPRQETQYF

J gene: TRBJ1-2
V gene: TRBV20-1
CDR3 protein: CSASPELGYTF

J gene: TRBJ2-3
V gene: TRBV27
CDR3 protein: CASSFIGTHSTDTQYF

J gene: TRBJ1-1
V gene: TRBV5-1
CDR3 protein: CASSWEPGTAYTEAFF

J gene: TRBJ2-1
V gene: TRBV5-6
CDR3 protein: CASSRDRFSSYNEQFF

J gene: TRBJ1-3
V gene: TRBV4-1
CDR3 protein: CASSQPNRGSGNTIYF

J gene: TRBJ1-2
V gene: TRBV2
CDR3 protein: CASRRLGDLYGYTF

J gene: TRBJ1-2
V gene: TRBV14
CDR3 protein: CASSQETGLDYGYTF

J gene: TRBJ2-5
V gene: TRBV9
CDR3 protein: CASSTREDLEFKTQYF

J gene: TRBJ2-7
V gene: TRBV4-1
CDR3 protein: CASSQTSGSYEQYF

J gene: TRBJ1-3
V gene: TRBV27
CDR3 protein: CATRPAGLGSDTIYF

J gene: TRBJ1-1
V gene: TRBV12-5
CDR3 protein: CASGLPRDPWAAFF

J gene: TRBJ2-2
V gene: TRBV2
CDR3 protein: CASSDLAGEGPGELFF

J gene: TRBJ2-2
V gene: TRBV27
CDR3 protein: CASTRGTMGTGELFF

J gene: TRBJ1-1
V gene: TRBV9
CDR3 protein: CASSVGGTGNTEAFF

J gene: TRBJ1-4
V gene: TRBV23-1
CDR3 protein: CASSHTPGLPGTNEKLFF

J gene: TRBJ2-1
V gene: TRBV6-4
CDR3 protein: CASSLRQGAWNEQFF

J gene: TRBJ1-1
V gene: TRBV2
CDR3 protein: CASSERAENTEAFF

J gene: TRBJ2-1
V gene: TRBV10-3
CDR3 protein: CAISELRGLASTYNEQFF

J gene: TRBJ1-3
V gene: TRBV4-1
CDR3 protein: CASSQDEGSGNTIYF

J gene: TRBJ2-2
V gene: TRBV7-2
CDR3 protein: CASSLTAGVARGFGELFF

J gene: TRBJ2-1
V gene: TRBV5-6
CDR3 protein: CASSSGRQINEQFF